These 9 T cell receptor beta chains share one sample of origin, sequenced in a study of regulatory T cells in long-lasting Graves disease. Time point noted: persistent/refractory GD, antithyroid drugs over 5 years with positive TRAb. RNA from PBMCs was the source of the TCR library. Arm-PCR of CDR3 regions and iRepertoire HTBI primers were the basis on which TCR beta libraries were built. TCRdb itself ran the multiplex PCR reads through MiXCR, one entry per CDR3 protein. Of roughly 490,000 distinct CDR3 sequences in the sample, roughly 23% were seen once. The sample consisted of peripheral blood mononuclear cells (PBMCs), taken when the disease was refractory, from a patient treated with antithyroid drugs. The receptor set was obtained from a female donor with Graves disease.

J is TRBJ1-2 and V is TRBV9; possibly TRBD1 for D (5 bases). In germline, CDR1 is SGDLS, CDR2 YYNGEE. This CDR3 comprises 13 residues. The ends were cut back, 0 bases at V and 6 bases at J, with 9 bases in the middle. CDR3 protein: CASSVDSGNGYTF. The DNA for the CDR3 is TGTGCCAGCAGCGTAGATTCAGGGAATGGCTACACCTTC.

This clonotype was observed a few times. The rearrangement joins TRBV11-3 to TRBJ2-7; D is uncertain. The CDR3 loop spans 15 amino acids. Between the trimmed V and J ends, which lost 6 bases and 5 bases, there was a span of 20 bases. Germline CDR1 and CDR2: SGHNT and YENEEA. The CDR3 is CASRGHKDPADEQYF. The CDR3 region has the DNA TGTGCCAGCAGGGGCCACAAGGATCCCGCGGACGAGCAGTACTTC.

This clonotype was recorded many times. The chain carries TRBV2 and TRBJ2-5; maybe TRBD1 (5 bases). The CDR3 consists of 13 residues. Germline V gene lookup returns CDR1 SNHLY and CDR2 FYNNEI. Trimming stripped 1 base from V and 5 bases from J, with 8 bases between. CDR3 loop: CASSEEGWETQYF. CDR3 DNA: TGTGCCAGCAGTGAAGAGGGGTGGGAGACCCAGTACTTC.

The chain joins TRBV7-3 to TRBJ1-1; tentatively, D is TRBD1 (6 bases). The CDR3 has 12 amino acids. Trimming removed 4 bases at V and 8 bases at J, with 11 bases between. Germline loops: CDR1 SGHTA, CDR2 FQGTGA. CDR3 nucleotides: TGTGCCAGCAGCTCCCAGCAGGGGGAAGCTTTCTTT. The encoded protein is CASSSQQGEAFF.

The chain is built from TRBV7-2 and TRBJ1-5; D call uncertain. There are 16 residues in the CDR3. In germline, CDR1 is SGHTA, CDR2 FQGNSA. V lost 0 bases to trimming and J lost 9 bases, with 18 bases between them. CDR3 coding DNA: TGTGCCAGCAGCTTAGCGTTGCAGGCCGGGCGGGGGCCCCAGCATTTT. Protein product: CASSLALQAGRGPQHF.

The V gene is TRBV28, the J gene TRBJ1-4; 9 nucleotides line up with TRBD1. The CDR3 has 14 amino acids. Germline V lookup: CDR1 MDHEN, CDR2 SYDVKM. The ends lost 6 bases at V and 8 bases at J; junction bases unmatched: 7. DNA for the CDR3: TGTGCCAGCAGCACCGGGACAGGGTACGAAAAACTGTTTTTT. Protein: CASSTGTGYEKLFF.

This clonotype was detected a few times. The V and J genes are TRBV7-3 and TRBJ1-1; D remains ambiguous. Trimming shortened V by 0 bases and J by 2 bases, and 4 bases separated the two germline ends. Per the germline V gene, CDR1 is SGHTA and CDR2 is FQGTGA. This CDR3 contains 13 residues. The CDR3 DNA is TGTGCCAGCAGCTTAACGTTTAACACTGAAGCTTTCTTT. Protein sequence: CASSLTFNTEAFF.

With respect to this clonotype: With a much larger clone just one base away, this may be a read error. V usage is TRBV7-2 and J usage is TRBJ1-1; D is perhaps TRBD1 (5 bases). CDR1 SGHTA and CDR2 FQGNSA come from the germline V gene. There are 14 residues in the CDR3. This CDR3 reads CASSSQGMNTETFF. The CDR3 DNA follows: TGTGCCAGCAGCTCTCAGGGCATGAACACTGAAACTTTCTTT.

This clonotype has ten or more counts. V is TRBV7-2 and J is TRBJ2-5, with D tentatively TRBD2 (6 bases). The ends were cut back, 0 bases at V and 4 bases at J, with 12 bases in the middle. This CDR3 region has 15 residues. The germline CDR1 and CDR2 sequences are SGHTA and FQGNSA. The CDR3: CASSLAGGIPETQYF. The CDR3 DNA sequence: TGTGCCAGCAGCTTAGCGGGAGGAATCCCAGAGACCCAGTACTTC.